The T cell receptor (beta chain) under discussion was sequenced for a study of neurological immune-mediated disorders. Study-wide points: None of the CDR3 amino acid sequences of expanded clones were shared across subjects, and this suggested private repertoires in all groups.

J was trimmed by 4 bases and V by 2 bases; bases with no gene match: 3. The CDR3 spans 15 residues. Germline V gene sequence: CDR1 SGHAT, CDR2 FQDESV (reference sequence). About this clonotype: Its antigen is unidentified.

TCRdb re-derived calls from the 5' RACE reads in MiXCR, one entry per CDR3 protein. The table lists tens of thousands of distinct CDR3 sequences, under 5% of them singletons. This TCR was sampled from a man between 25 and 39 years old with multiple sclerosis. Material: PBMCs. The chain combines TRBV11-1 with TRBJ2-1; TRBD1 matches 9 bases. The CDR3 reads CASSLRDREYNEQFF. CDR3 nucleotide sequence: TGTGCCAGCAGCTTACGGGACAGGGAGTACAATGAGCAGTTCTTC.